The T cell receptor beta chain described here comes from a study of CD8+ T cells in alopecia areata (dated by TCRdb to the late 2010s). In the study overall: The treated patients took part in an open-label pilot trial in which moderate-to-severe alopecia areata was treated with oral tofacitinib at 5 to 10 mg twice daily. Patients stayed on tofacitinib for 6 to 18 months and then had 6 months of follow-up off drug so that delayed response and recurrence could be assessed. Disease severity in treated patients was measured with the SALT score, which quantifies the percentage of affected scalp surface area. High-throughput TCRbeta sequencing was used to examine T cell clonal expansion in alopecia areata in both the C3H/HeJ mouse model and human patients. On the human side, TCRbeta sequencing was run on scalp tissue and on sorted CD4+ and CD8+ peripheral blood T cells from healthy controls and from alopecia areata patients with either patchy or totalis/universalis disease. Tofacitinib-treated patients had biopsies at baseline and at 4 and 24 weeks of treatment, with a later scalp biopsy in several patients. Clonality in the scalp was compared among normal scalp (n=4), patchy alopecia areata scalp (n=8), and alopecia totalis/universalis scalp (n=8). RNA was obtained with the PAXgene miRNA kit for fixed scalp, the miRNeasy kit for PBMCs, and the RNeasy kit for mouse skin. immunoSEQ multiplex PCR using 35 Vbeta forward primers and 13 Jbeta reverse primers was used to amplify TCRbeta CDR3 regions.

Broad study findings and their caveats: Lesional scalp, especially in alopecia totalis/universalis, showed higher clonality and more expanded CD8+ clones than normal scalp, suggesting antigenic drive. Shared TCR sequences between patients were less evident than in mice, which may be partly attributable to HLA diversity in the patient population. Scalp clonality and the number of expanded CD8+ clones among the top 100 scalp clones were significantly decreased by tofacitinib. During tofacitinib treatment, many expanded lesional clones remained in scalp and blood, and this persistence may partly explain relapse after treatment is stopped. Unlike mouse skin, where gammadelta T cells dominate, normal human skin contains resident alphabeta T cells that get sequenced too, which complicates analysis of the scalp TCR repertoire. The treated cohort was small, with a single nonresponder, so links between baseline CD8+ expansion and response need larger studies.

Notes on this clone: The clone's antigen remains unknown. No quality values exist for individual bases; no much larger clone is one base distant.

The V end loses 5 bases and the J end loses 4 bases, and a stretch of 11 bases separates them. Reading the germline V gene (reference sequence) gives CDR1 GTSNPN and CDR2 SVGIG. Including cysteine and phenylalanine, the CDR3 has 12 amino acids. CDR3 DNA is the only sequence kept; it has 36 bases, read in frame from the first base. This specimen's time point label, interpreted: more than 3 weeks on oral tofacitinib. The intended sense of this specimen's treatment or condition label: oral pan-JAK inhibitor, 5-10 mg twice daily. Lesional scalp punch biopsies and peripheral blood were obtained from alopecia areata patients. PBMCs were isolated by density centrifugation and stained for CD3, CD4 and CD8, after which CD4+ and CD8+ T cells were sorted on a FACSAria. Library prep was done by the immunoSEQ multiplex PCR assay. For TCR sequencing, RNA was extracted from every sample and reverse transcribed into cDNA to serve as template. SuperScript III was used for first-strand cDNA synthesis, primed with a 2:1 mix of oligo-dT and random hexamers. Amplification bias was assessed with a synthetic immune receptor repertoire, and residual bias was removed computationally. Under the source paper's analysis protocol: After raw reads were preprocessed to remove errors, the CDR3 was defined following IMGT conventions as running from the conserved cysteine to phenylalanine. To get clonality, Shannon entropy was normalized by log2 of the number of productive unique TCRs and the result was subtracted from 1. Scalp TCRbeta sequences were cross-referenced with sorted blood CD4 and CD8 repertoires so that the CD4 or CD8 identity of scalp clones could be inferred. TCRdb holds this immuneACCESS table with in-frame rearrangements only. Some clones are missing; in checked studies, unresolved V genes explain under half, and the rest has no known cause. V and J calls and clone size come straight from that table; D and trimming were deduced from the DNA. This sample has more than 85,000 clones in its table, and 61% of those were observed once. Roughly a sixth of the sample is in the top ten clones.

This sequence uses TRBV30 and TRBJ1-1, with the D gene not confidently named. Source: CD8+ T cells sorted from blood, taken at week 4, from a patient treated with tofacitinib. The TCR originated in a human donor with alopecia areata. The bases are TGTGCCTGGGTCCGGGGAGGCACTGAAGCTTTCTTT. Its protein is CAWVRGGTEAFF.